The 5 T cell receptor beta chains reported below all come from one sample, sequenced in a study of PD-1 blockade in classical Hodgkin lymphoma. Time point reported: cycle 4 day 1 (C4D1), after 5 to 7 weeks of nivolumab. Brentuximab vedotin exposure varied among the patients, all of whom had relapsed after autologous stem cell transplantation. TCRdb's copy holds only in-frame clones and misses some; the assay was immunoSEQ multiplex PCR. Of approximately 52,000 clones listed, around 86% are singletons. Source: peripheral blood mononuclear cells (PBMCs), taken before the fourth cycle of nivolumab. The receptors were sampled from a human donor with classical Hodgkin lymphoma.

This clone was counted only a few times. The chain combines TRBV7-8 with TRBJ1-2; D remains ambiguous. CDR3 size: 13 residues. Trimming removed 4 bases at V and 6 bases at J, with 12 bases between. CDR1 SGHVS and CDR2 FQNEAQ come from the germline V gene. The CDR3 sequence: CASSSEWSHGYTF. The CDR3 bases are TGTGCCAGCAGCTCCGAGTGGTCCCATGGCTACACCTTC.

V is TRBV21-1 and J is TRBJ2-7; the table's D call, TRBD2, has no DNA check behind it. TRBV21-1 is termed a pseudogene. The CDR3 runs to 13 residues. DNA of the CDR3: TGTGCCAGCAGGACTAGCGGGAAAGGAGAGGGAATCTTC. It encodes CASRTSGKGEGIF.

This chain uses TRBV19 with TRBJ2-7, with D perhaps TRBD1 (6 bases). This CDR3 is built from 14 residues. Germline V gene data show CDR1 as LNHDA and CDR2 as SQIVND (reference sequence). V gave up 2 bases and J gave up 2 bases, with 10 bases separating them. CDR3 nucleotide sequence: TGTGCCAGTAGTATACAGGGGCGTCCCTACGAGCAGTACTTC. Translating it yields CASSIQGRPYEQYF.

The rearrangement uses TRBV9 and TRBJ2-5; D is perhaps TRBD2 (6 bases). Germline values: CDR1 SGDLS, CDR2 YYNGEE. V dropped 4 bases and J dropped 5 bases, with 9 bases sitting between them. This CDR3 has 12 residues. The CDR3 nucleotides read TGTGCCAGCAGCCCCCGGGGGGAGACCCAGTACTTC. It translates to CASSPRGETQYF.

The chain carries TRBV4-2 and TRBJ1-5; no clear D gene. V lost 3 bases and J lost 0, with 12 bases in between. This CDR3 is 16 amino acids long. From germline, CDR1 is LGHNA and CDR2 YNFKEQ. CDR3 residues: CASSHNSAYSNQPQHF. In nucleotides, the CDR3 is TGTGCCAGCAGCCACAACAGCGCTTATAGCAATCAGCCCCAGCATTTT.